This T cell receptor beta chain comes out of a study of OX40 agonist ivuxolimab in advanced cancers. Across the study: Every 2 weeks, ivuxolimab was infused into the patients intravenously at between 0.01 and 10 mg/kg. Three partial responders included one hepatocellular carcinoma patient and two cutaneous melanoma patients. Study-level findings and limits: Among expanded peripheral T cells, antigen specificity went undetermined.

V was clipped by 4 bases and J by 2 bases; unmatched bases: 11. Germline CDR1 reads SGDLS; CDR2 reads YYNGEE. CDR3 length: 16 residues. Libraries were prepared by immunoSEQ multiplex PCR; TCRdb keeps only in-frame clonotypes and omits some of them. The sample has roughly 71,000 clones, 88% seen once. As concerns this clone: No antigen is known for it.

This sequence originates from an adult with an advanced solid tumor such as melanoma, head and neck, liver or kidney cancer. The sample here was CD4+ or CD8+ T cells sorted from blood, taken in a trial of the OX40 agonist ivuxolimab. This chain uses TRBV9 with TRBJ2-7, with 8 bases aligning to TRBD2. CDR3 in amino acids: CASSPLTGAGAYEQYF. The CDR3 DNA reads as TGTGCCAGCAGCCCCCTCACGGGAGCGGGGGCCTACGAGCAGTACTTC.